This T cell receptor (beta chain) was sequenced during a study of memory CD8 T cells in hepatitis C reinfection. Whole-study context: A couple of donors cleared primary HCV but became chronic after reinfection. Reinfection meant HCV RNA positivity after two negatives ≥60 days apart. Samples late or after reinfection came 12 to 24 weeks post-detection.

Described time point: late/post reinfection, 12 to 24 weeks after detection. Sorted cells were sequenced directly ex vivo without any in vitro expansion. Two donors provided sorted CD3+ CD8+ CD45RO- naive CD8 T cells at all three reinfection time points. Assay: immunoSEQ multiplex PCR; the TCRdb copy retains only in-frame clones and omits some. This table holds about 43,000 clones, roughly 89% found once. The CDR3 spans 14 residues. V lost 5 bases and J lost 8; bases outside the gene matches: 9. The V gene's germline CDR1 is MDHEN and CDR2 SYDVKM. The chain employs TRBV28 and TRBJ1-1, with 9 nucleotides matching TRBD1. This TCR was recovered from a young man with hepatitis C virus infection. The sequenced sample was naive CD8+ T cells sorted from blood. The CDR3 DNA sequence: TGTGCCAGCAGTGAGACAGGGGGAAGACGAGAAGCTTTCTTT. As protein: CASSETGGRREAFF. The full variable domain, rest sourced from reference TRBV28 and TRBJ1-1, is DVKVTQSSRYLVKRTGEKVFLECVQDMDHENMFWYRQDPGLGLRLIYFSYDVKMKEKGDIPEGYSVSREKKERFSLILESASTNQTSMYLCASSETGGRREAFFGQGTRLTVV.